These 8 T cell receptor beta chains originate from one sample sequenced in a study of regulatory T cells in long-lasting Graves disease. Sample time point: persistent/refractory GD, antithyroid drugs over 5 years with positive TRAb. There was RNA extracted from PBMCs, and the TCR library was made from it. Libraries of TCR beta came from iRepertoire HTBI primers plus Arm-PCR of CDR3 regions. TCRdb ran MiXCR on the multiplex PCR reads and lists one entry per CDR3 protein. The repertoire holds roughly 400,000 distinct CDR3 sequences, with roughly a fifth as singletons. This material consisted of peripheral blood mononuclear cells (PBMCs), taken when the disease was refractory, from a patient treated with antithyroid drugs. These receptors came from a female donor with Graves disease.

In this sample, this clonotype turned up a few times. J is TRBJ1-1 and V is TRBV19; D gene uncertain. From germline, CDR1 is LNHDA and CDR2 SQIVND (reference sequence). Deletions cut 4 bases from V and 3 bases from J, with 9 bases between. The CDR3 totals 13 residues. CDR3 bases: TGTGCCAGTAGTACTTGGGAGGACACTGAAGCTTTCTTT. Its protein is CASSTWEDTEAFF.

This chain joins TRBV18 and TRBJ2-7; D unresolved. The germline V gene has CDR1 KGHSH and CDR2 LQKENI. This CDR3 is built from 14 residues. Trimming took off 6 bases at V and 4 bases at J, with 16 bases between the two ends. The CDR3 DNA reads as TGTGCCAGCTCGACGAGCCACCATCCTTACGAGCAGTACTTC. It encodes CASSTSHHPYEQYF.

V usage is TRBV12-3 or TRBV12-4 and J usage is TRBJ2-2; TRBD1 matches 7 bases. After removal of 4 bases from V and 4 bases from J, the junction contained 9 bases not matched to a gene. This CDR3 has 16 residues. The CDR3 DNA is TGTGCCAGCAGTTCCTCCAGACAGGGAACCACCGGGGAGCTGTTTTTT. This translates into CASSSSRQGTTGELFF.

This clonotype was detected only a few times. The rearrangement uses TRBV28 and TRBJ2-3; maybe TRBD1 (5 bases). This CDR3 has 11 amino acids. In germline, CDR1 is MDHEN, CDR2 SYDVKM. The V gene lost 7 bases and the J gene lost 4 bases, with 6 bases spanning the gap. In DNA form, the CDR3 reads TGTGCCAGCACGACAGCAGATACGCAGTATTTT. Translating gives CASTTADTQYF. The full variable domain, rest sourced from reference TRBV28 and TRBJ2-3, is DVKVTQSSRYLVKRTGEKVFLECVQDMDHENMFWYRQDPGLGLRLIYFSYDVKMKEKGDIPEGYSVSREKKERFSLILESASTNQTSMYLCASTTADTQYFGPGTRLTVL.

This clonotype appeared once. CDR3 nucleotide sequence: TGTGCCTGGAGCATAGGCCTAGCAGCCGGCGAGCAGTACTTC. It encodes CAWSIGLAAGEQYF. J is TRBJ2-7 and V is TRBV30; D perhaps matches TRBD2 (5 bases). Germline-derived CDR1 and CDR2 are GTSNPN and SVGIG (reference sequence). V was trimmed by 3 bases and J by 6 bases, leaving 18 bases between them. CDR3 length: 14 residues.

The rearrangement uses TRBV5-1 and TRBJ2-2; 11 positions match TRBD1. The V gene end was trimmed by 4 bases and the J gene end by 0 bases; junction bases not matched to a gene: 2. Germline V gene data show CDR1 as SGHRS and CDR2 as YFSETQ. The length of the CDR3 is 16 residues. The CDR3 bases are TGCGCCAGCAGCCGGGACAGGGGGACGAACACCGGGGAGCTGTTTTTT. It specifies CASSRDRGTNTGELFF.

This clonotype was counted at least ten times. The chain has TRBV28 and TRBJ1-1; 8 positions match TRBD1. Germline V gene data show CDR1 as MDHEN and CDR2 as SYDVKM. The CDR3 length is 17 residues. V lost 1 base to trimming and J lost 10 bases; unmatched junction nucleotides: 17. In DNA form, the CDR3 reads TGTGCCAGCAGTTTATCCCTCGCCCTGGGGACAGGTGGCTTAGCTTTCTTT. Encoded protein: CASSLSLALGTGGLAFF.

The genes are TRBV6-1 and TRBJ1-5; D gene unclear. Trimming took off 5 bases at V and 4 bases at J, with 18 bases between the two ends. Germline CDR1 and CDR2: MNHNS and SASEGT. This CDR3 has 16 residues. The CDR3 here is CASSPPTGPPNQPQHF. The CDR3 nucleotides read TGTGCCAGCAGTCCCCCTACGGGTCCTCCGAATCAGCCCCAGCATTTT.